This T cell receptor beta chain stems from a study of blood T cell repertoires in COVID-19. Individuals drawn from 24 US areas were about 18 to 89 years old. Participants' own reports of clinical history determined their cohort assignment. Recovered Cohort 3 donors showed two negative PCRs, clearance, or symptom resolution. Germline assignment: CDR1 MNHEY and CDR2 SMNVEV (reference sequence). V lost 9 bases, J lost 4 bases, and 6 bases stayed unmatched. The CDR3 contains 14 residues. Per the study methods: Nucleated cell counts were estimated from reference gene primer amplification. The protocol was immunoSEQ multiplex PCR, while the TCRdb copy is restricted to in-frame clones and leaves out a portion. D and trimming come from the DNA, and the V and J calls and clone size come from that table. The sample shows 490,000 or so clones, 80% to 90% of them seen only once.

Sequenced sample: PBMCs or T cells enriched from blood (not recorded which). This clonotype was obtained from an older woman who had recovered from COVID-19. V and J are TRBV27 and TRBJ1-6; 7 bases line up with TRBD1. This CDR3 reads CASTPGQYNSPLHF. The CDR3 nucleotides read TGTGCCAGTACTCCGGGACAGTATAATTCACCCCTCCACTTT.